This T cell receptor beta chain was obtained from a study of shared clonotypes between healthy human individuals. General observations from the study: Only a few donors were included, so the genetic and exposure-history diversity represented was limited.

Genomic DNA from each subset was divided evenly over several immunoSEQ plates. Generated by immunoSEQ multiplex PCR, the TCRdb table keeps only in-frame clones and is missing some. The profile shows millions of clones, around nine tenths of them singletons. Comment on this clone: Its antigen remains unidentified.

The CDR3 consists of 11 residues. This receptor was identified in a man younger than 35 in good health. The sample consisted of naive CD4+ T cells sorted from blood. Specified subset: CD45RA+ positively selected. The chain has TRBV21-1 and TRBJ1-4; the table's TRBD1 call for D was not verified on the DNA. TRBV21-1 is a pseudogene locus. The DNA of the CDR3 is TGTGCCAGCCACAGGTGTGAAAAACTGTTTTTT. This gives the protein CASHRCEKLFF.